This T cell receptor (beta chain) was retrieved from a study of blood T cell repertoires in COVID-19. The V gene's germline CDR1 is MDHEN and CDR2 SYDVKM. Trimming took off 1 base at V and 6 bases at J, with 10 bases between the two ends. CDR3 length equals 14 residues. TCRdb keeps only in-frame clones here, not all; method: immunoSEQ multiplex PCR. Seen here are 150,000 to 200,000 clones, over 70% observed once, and the top ten hold 6.9%. This sequence joins TRBV28 and TRBJ1-5; D ambiguous. The origin of this receptor is a man aged 60 to 75 with acute or convalescent COVID-19. Sequenced input: peripheral blood. In nucleotides, the CDR3 is TGTGCCAGCAGTTTATTCGGGGTACTTCAGCCCCAGCATTTT. This sequence encodes CASSLFGVLQPQHF.